In this sample, the clone carrying this T cell receptor beta chain turned up many times. Its antigen is undetermined. Trimming removed 8 bases at V and 4 bases at J, with 12 bases between. This CDR3 has 13 residues. Germline loops: CDR1 SNHLY, CDR2 FYNNEI. Individual cDNA molecules each received unique molecular identifiers attached to them. Using its own MiXCR run on the 5' RACE reads, TCRdb lists one record per CDR3 protein. Altogether about 27,000 distinct CDR3 sequences are present, more than 4.5% being singletons, with the ten largest covering approximately 3.8%. These data belong to a study of early T cells in non-severe SARS-CoV-2 infection. The wider study: Bulk RNA from unsorted whole blood was sequenced; chains were unpaired. Study-wide results and limits: Matching results from VDJdb favored anti-spike CD8 responses, leaving private and CD4 specificities undetected.

The source material was whole blood. The chain is built from TRBV2 and TRBJ1-5; D gene unclear. The source of this sequence is an adult who was a healthcare worker with PCR-confirmed SARS-CoV-2 infection or an uninfected control (not recorded which). CDR3 region: CASAPTLNQPQHF. CDR3 coding DNA: TGTGCCAGCGCGCCGACTTTAAATCAGCCCCAGCATTTT.